This T cell receptor (beta chain) is drawn from a study of cytomegalovirus exposure and HLA in healthy donors. The CDR3 extends over 15 amino acids. CDR1 and CDR2 from the germline V gene are SGHAT and FQNNGV. Trimming cost V 1 base and J 2 bases, with 11 bases left between them. In nominal health when sampled, donors likely had unrecorded immune exposures nonetheless. This clone was seen only a few times. This PCR relied on a set of 60 Vbeta primers and 13 Jbeta primers. Clones were sequenced by immunoSEQ multiplex PCR, and TCRdb holds only the in-frame ones, with some missing. The repertoire consists of more than 150,000 clones, with roughly 79% occurring once and the leading ten covering over 3%.

Sequencing was done on a sample of PBMCs. The TCR sequence derives from a woman between 45 and 60 years old in good health and CMV-seropositive. The chain has TRBV11-2 and TRBJ1-1, with D tentatively TRBD1 (5 bases). The DNA for the CDR3 is TGTGCCAGCAGCTTAGTACCAGGGCCCAACACTGAAGCTTTCTTT. Its translation is CASSLVPGPNTEAFF. Looking up the rest from reference TRBV11-2 and TRBJ1-1 gives the full variable domain: EAGVAQSPRYKIIEKRQSVAFWCNPISGHATLYWYQQILGQGPKLLIQFQNNGVVDDSQLPKDRFSAERLKGVDSTLKIQPAKLEDSAVYLCASSLVPGPNTEAFFGQGTRLTVV.